This TCR beta chain was profiled in a study of blood T cell repertoires in COVID-19. Looking at the study overall: Samples came from the United States, Italy and Spain, spanning acute and convalescent COVID-19. PBMCs, B-cell-depleted T cells, or T cells were the source of the cDNA or gDNA that made up the material.

Under the authors' procedure: Researchers report that nucleated cell counts were estimated from reference gene primer amplification. Using immunoSEQ multiplex PCR, the repertoire was profiled, and TCRdb retains in-frame clones only, with some absent. The V and J calls and clone size were taken over from that table, and D and trimming were inferred from the DNA. This sample has about 71,000 clones, with 82% found just once. Only a few counts were recorded for this clone. CDR1 MNHEY and CDR2 SMNVEV come from the germline V gene (reference sequence). Losses at the gene ends were 8 bases for V and 7 bases for J; bases not matched to a gene: 11. The CDR3 has 15 residues.

This TCR was recovered from a woman over 75 with acute or convalescent COVID-19. The chain joins TRBV27 to TRBJ2-2, with 9 bases identical to TRBD2. The sample taken for sequencing was peripheral blood. Here the CDR3 reads CASGRSGRKNGELFF. DNA for the CDR3: TGTGCCAGCGGTCGGAGCGGGAGGAAGAACGGGGAGCTGTTTTTT.